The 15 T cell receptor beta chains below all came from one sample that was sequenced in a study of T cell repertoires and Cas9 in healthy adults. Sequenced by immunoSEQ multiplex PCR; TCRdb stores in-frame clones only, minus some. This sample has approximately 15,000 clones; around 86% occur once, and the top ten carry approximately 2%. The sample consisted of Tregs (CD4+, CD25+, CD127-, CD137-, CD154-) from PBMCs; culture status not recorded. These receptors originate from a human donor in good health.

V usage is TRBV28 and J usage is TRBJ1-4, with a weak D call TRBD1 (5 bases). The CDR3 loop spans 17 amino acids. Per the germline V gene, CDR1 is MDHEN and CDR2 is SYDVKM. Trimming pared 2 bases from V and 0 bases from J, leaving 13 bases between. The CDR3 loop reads CASSLPGGVATNEKLFF. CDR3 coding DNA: TGTGCCAGCAGTTTACCTGGGGGAGTTGCAACTAATGAAAAACTGTTTTTT.

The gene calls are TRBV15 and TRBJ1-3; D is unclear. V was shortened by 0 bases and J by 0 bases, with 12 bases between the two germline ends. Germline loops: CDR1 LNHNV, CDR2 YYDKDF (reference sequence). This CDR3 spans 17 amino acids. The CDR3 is CATSRDQVRSSGNTIYF. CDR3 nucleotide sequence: TGTGCCACCAGCAGAGATCAAGTTCGGAGCTCTGGAAACACCATATATTTT.

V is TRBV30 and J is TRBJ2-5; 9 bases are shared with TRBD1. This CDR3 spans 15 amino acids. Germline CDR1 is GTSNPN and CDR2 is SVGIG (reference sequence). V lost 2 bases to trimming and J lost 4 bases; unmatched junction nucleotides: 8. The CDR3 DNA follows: TGTGCCTGGAGTCGAGTGGGGACAGGGATAGAGACCCAGTACTTC. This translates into CAWSRVGTGIETQYF. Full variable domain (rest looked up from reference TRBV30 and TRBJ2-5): SQTIHQWPATLVQPVGSPLSLECTVEGTSNPNLYWYRQAAGRGLQLLFYSVGIGQISSEVPQNLSASRPQDRQFILSSKKLLLSDSGFYLCAWSRVGTGIETQYFGPGTRLLVL.

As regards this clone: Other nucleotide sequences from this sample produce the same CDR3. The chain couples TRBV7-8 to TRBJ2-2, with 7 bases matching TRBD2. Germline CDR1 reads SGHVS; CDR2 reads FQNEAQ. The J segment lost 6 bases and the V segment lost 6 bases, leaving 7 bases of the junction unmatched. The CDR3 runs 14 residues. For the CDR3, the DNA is TGTGCCAGCAGGAGAGGGGAGGGGCCCGGGGAGCTGTTTTTT. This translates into CASRRGEGPGELFF.

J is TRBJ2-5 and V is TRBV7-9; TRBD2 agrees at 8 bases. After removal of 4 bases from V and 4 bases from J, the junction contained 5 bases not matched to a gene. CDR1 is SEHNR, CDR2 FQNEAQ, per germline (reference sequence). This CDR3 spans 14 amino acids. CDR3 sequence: CASSSGTRGETQYF. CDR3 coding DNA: TGTGCCAGCAGCTCCGGGACTAGGGGAGAGACCCAGTACTTC.

CDR3 sequence reads: CASSYGRFSNQPQHF. The CDR3 nucleotides read TGTGCCAGCAGTTACGGGAGGTTTTCCAATCAGCCCCAGCATTTT. This chain joins TRBV6-5 and TRBJ1-5; D remains unclear. The V and J ends lost 2 bases and 3 bases respectively, with 11 bases between them. CDR1 MNHEY and CDR2 SVGAGI come from the germline V gene. CDR3 length equals 15 residues.

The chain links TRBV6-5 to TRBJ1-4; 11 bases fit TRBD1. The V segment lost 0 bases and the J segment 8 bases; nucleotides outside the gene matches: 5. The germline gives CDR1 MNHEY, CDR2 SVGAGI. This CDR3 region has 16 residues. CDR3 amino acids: CASSYSSGTGGEKLFF. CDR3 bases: TGTGCCAGCAGTTACTCGAGTGGGACAGGGGGAGAAAAACTGTTTTTT.

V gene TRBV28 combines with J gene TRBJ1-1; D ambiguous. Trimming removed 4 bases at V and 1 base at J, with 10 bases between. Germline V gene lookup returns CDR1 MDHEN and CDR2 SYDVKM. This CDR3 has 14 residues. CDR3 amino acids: CASSWEQPNTEAFF. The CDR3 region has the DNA TGTGCCAGCAGTTGGGAACAGCCGAACACTGAAGCTTTCTTT.

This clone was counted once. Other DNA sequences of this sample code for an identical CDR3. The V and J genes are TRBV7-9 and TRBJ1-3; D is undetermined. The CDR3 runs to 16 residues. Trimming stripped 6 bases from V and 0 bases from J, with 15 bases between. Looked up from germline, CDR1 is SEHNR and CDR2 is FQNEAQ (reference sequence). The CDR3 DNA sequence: TGTGCCAGCAGTTCCCCTGTTCTTTCCTCTGGAAACACCATATATTTT. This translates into CASSSPVLSSGNTIYF.

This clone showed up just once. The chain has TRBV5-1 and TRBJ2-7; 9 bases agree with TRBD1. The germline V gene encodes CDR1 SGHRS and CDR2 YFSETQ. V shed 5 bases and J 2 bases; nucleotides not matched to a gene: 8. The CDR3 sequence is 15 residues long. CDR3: CASRWGTGLAYEQYF. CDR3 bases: TGCGCCAGCAGGTGGGGGACAGGGCTAGCCTACGAGCAGTACTTC.

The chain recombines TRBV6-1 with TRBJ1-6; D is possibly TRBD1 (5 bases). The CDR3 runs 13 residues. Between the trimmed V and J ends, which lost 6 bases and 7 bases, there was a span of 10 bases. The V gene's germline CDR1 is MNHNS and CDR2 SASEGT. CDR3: CASRGVRNSPLHF. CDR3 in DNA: TGTGCCAGCAGGGGGGTGCGCAATTCACCCCTCCACTTT.

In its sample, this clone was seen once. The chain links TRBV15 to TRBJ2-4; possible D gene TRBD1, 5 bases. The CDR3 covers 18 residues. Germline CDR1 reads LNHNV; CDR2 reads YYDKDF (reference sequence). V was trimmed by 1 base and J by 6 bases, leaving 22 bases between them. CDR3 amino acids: CATSRGPPDKLGVNIQYF. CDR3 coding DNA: TGTGCCACCAGCAGAGGCCCCCCCGACAAGTTAGGGGTAAACATTCAGTACTTC. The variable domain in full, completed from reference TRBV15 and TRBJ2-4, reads DAMVIQNPRYQVTQFGKPVTLSCSQTLNHNVMYWYQQKSSQAPKLLFHYYDKDFNNEADTPDNFQSRRPNTSFCFLDIRSPGLGDTAMYLCATSRGPPDKLGVNIQYFGAGTRLSVL.

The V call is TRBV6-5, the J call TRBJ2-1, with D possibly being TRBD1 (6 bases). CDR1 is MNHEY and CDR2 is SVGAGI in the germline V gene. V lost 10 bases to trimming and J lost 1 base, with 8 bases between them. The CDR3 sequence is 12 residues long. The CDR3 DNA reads TGTGCCACCGGGACATCCTACAATGAGCAGTTCTTC. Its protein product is CATGTSYNEQFF.

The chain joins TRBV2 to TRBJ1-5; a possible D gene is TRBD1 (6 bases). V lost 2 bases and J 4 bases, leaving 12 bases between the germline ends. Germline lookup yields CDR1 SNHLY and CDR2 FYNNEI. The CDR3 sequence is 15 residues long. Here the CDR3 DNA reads TGTGCCAGCAGTGAATCGTTGAGGGGGAATCAGCCCCAGCATTTT. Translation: CASSESLRGNQPQHF.

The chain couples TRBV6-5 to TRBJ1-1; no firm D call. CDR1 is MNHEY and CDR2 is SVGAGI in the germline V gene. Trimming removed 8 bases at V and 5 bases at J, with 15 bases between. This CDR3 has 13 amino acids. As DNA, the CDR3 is TGTGCCAGCGGTGGGTTGCAGCTTACTGAAGCTTTCTTT. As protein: CASGGLQLTEAFF.